This TCR beta chain appears in the sequencing data of a study of T cell changes during pregnancy in multiple sclerosis. Generated by immunoSEQ multiplex PCR, the TCRdb table keeps only in-frame clones and is missing some. The table lists about 100,000 clones, about nine tenths of them singletons. Source: peripheral blood, taken after pregnancy. The sequence came from a female donor with multiple sclerosis, enrolled in a pregnancy study.

CDR3 amino acids: CASSQEPGDFSAFF. The CDR3 DNA reads as TGCGCCAGCAGCCAAGAACCAGGGGATTTCTCAGCTTTCTTT. The chain links TRBV4-1 to TRBJ1-1; D is perhaps TRBD1 (6 bases). The germline V gene has CDR1 MGHRA and CDR2 YSYEKL. V lost 0 bases and J lost 10, with 15 bases in between. The CDR3 has 14 amino acids.